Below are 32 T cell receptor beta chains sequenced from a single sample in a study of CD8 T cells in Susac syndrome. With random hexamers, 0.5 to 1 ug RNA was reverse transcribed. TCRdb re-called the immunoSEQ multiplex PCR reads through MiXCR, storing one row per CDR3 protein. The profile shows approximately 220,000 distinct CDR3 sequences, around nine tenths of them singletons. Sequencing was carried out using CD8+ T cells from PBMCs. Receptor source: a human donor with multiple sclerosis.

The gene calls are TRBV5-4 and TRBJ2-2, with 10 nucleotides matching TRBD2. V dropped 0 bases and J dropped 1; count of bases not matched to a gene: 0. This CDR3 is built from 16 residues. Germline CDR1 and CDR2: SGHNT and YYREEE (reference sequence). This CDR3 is CASSLGLAGNTGELFF. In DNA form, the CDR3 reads TGTGCCAGCAGCTTGGGACTAGCGGGGAACACCGGGGAGCTGTTTTTT.

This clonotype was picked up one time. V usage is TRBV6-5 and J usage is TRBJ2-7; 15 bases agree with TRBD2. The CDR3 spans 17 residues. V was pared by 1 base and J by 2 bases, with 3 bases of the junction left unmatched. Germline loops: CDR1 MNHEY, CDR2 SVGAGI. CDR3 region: CASSYLGLAGGTYEQYF. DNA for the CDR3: TGTGCCAGCAGTTACTTGGGACTAGCGGGAGGAACCTACGAGCAGTACTTC.

The CDR3 sequence is CASSAGTLDNEQYF. In DNA form, the CDR3 reads TGTGCCAGCAGCGCCGGGACCTTAGACAACGAGCAGTACTTC. The rearrangement joins TRBV9 to TRBJ2-7, with D perhaps being TRBD1 or TRBD2 (5 bases each). Germline values: CDR1 SGDLS, CDR2 YYNGEE. V lost 3 bases and J 5 bases, leaving 15 bases between the germline ends. CDR3 length: 14 amino acids.

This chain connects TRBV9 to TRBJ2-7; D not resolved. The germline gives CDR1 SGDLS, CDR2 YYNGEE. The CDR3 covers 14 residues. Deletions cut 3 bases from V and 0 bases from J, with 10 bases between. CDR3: CASSASAGSYEQYF. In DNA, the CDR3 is TGTGCCAGCAGCGCTAGTGCAGGCTCCTACGAGCAGTACTTC.

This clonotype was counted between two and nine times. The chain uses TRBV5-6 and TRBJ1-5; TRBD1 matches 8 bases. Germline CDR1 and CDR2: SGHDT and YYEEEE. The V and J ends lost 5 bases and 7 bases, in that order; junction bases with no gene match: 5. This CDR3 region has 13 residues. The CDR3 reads CASSTGGNQPQHF. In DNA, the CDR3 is TGTGCCAGCAGTACAGGGGGAAACCAGCCCCAGCATTTT.

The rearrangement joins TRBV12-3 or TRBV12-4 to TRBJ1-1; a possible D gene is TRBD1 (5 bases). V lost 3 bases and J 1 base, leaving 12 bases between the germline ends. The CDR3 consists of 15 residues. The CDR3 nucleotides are TGTGCCAGCAGTTTGTGGGGCAGGCCGAACACTGAAGCTTTCTTT. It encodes CASSLWGRPNTEAFF.

CDR3 protein: CASSLYYNEQFF. In DNA, the CDR3 is TGTGCCAGCAGCTTGTACTACAATGAGCAGTTCTTC. This sequence joins TRBV7-2 and TRBJ2-1; D unresolved. This CDR3 spans 12 amino acids. V lost 3 bases, J lost 3 bases, and 3 bases lay in between. The germline gives CDR1 SGHTA, CDR2 FQGNSA.

The chain's CDR3 is CSVKGGAYSYNEQFF. The DNA for the CDR3 is TGCAGCGTAAAGGGGGGGGCTTACTCCTACAATGAGCAGTTCTTC. This chain connects TRBV29-1 to TRBJ2-1, with D perhaps matching TRBD2 (7 bases). The V end lost 6 bases, the J end lost 0 bases, and 15 bases lay between the germline ends. From germline, CDR1 is SQVTM and CDR2 ANQGSEA. This CDR3 has 15 residues.

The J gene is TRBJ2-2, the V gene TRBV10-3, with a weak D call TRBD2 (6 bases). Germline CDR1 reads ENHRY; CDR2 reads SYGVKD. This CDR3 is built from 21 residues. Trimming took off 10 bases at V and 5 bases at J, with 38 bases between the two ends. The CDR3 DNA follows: TGTGCCACCGCGGGGCCCATTCCGGAACTCCAGGGACCAATGGTGACCGGGGAGCTGTTTTTT. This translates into CATAGPIPELQGPMVTGELFF.

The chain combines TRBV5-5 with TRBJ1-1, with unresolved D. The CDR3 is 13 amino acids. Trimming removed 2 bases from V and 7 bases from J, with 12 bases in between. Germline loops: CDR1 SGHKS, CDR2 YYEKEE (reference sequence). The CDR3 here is CASSLAWGSEAFF. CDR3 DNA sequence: TGTGCCAGCAGCTTAGCGTGGGGAAGTGAAGCTTTCTTT.

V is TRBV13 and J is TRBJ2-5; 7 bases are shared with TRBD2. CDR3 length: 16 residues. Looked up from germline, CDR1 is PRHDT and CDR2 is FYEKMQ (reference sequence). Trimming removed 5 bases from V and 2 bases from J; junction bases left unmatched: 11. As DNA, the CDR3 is TGTGCCAGCAGCCCCGGGGGGATATTGGGGCAAGAGACCCAGTACTTC. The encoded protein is CASSPGGILGQETQYF.

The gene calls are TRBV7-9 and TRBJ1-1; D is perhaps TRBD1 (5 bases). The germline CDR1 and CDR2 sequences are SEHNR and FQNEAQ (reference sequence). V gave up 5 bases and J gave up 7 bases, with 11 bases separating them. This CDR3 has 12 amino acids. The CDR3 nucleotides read TGTGCCAGCAGCCCGGTCGACAGTGAAGCTTTCTTT. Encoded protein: CASSPVDSEAFF.

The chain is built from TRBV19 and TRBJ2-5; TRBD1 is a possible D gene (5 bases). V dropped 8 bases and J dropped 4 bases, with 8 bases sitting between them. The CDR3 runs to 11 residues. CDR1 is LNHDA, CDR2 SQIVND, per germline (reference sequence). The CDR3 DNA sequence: TGTGCCAGTCGAGACAGAGAGACCCAGTACTTC. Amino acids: CASRDRETQYF.

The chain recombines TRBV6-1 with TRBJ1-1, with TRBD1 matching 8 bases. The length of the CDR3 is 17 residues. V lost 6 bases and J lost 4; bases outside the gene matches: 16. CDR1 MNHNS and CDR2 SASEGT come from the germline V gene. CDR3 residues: CASRHVRRGQRITEAFF. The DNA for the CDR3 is TGTGCCAGCAGACACGTACGCAGGGGGCAAAGGATCACTGAAGCTTTCTTT.

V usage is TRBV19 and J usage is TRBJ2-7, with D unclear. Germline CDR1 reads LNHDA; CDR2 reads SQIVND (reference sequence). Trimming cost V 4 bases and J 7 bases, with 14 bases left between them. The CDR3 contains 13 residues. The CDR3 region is CASSTGSLGEQYF. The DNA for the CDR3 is TGTGCCAGTAGTACCGGTTCCCTCGGGGAGCAGTACTTC.

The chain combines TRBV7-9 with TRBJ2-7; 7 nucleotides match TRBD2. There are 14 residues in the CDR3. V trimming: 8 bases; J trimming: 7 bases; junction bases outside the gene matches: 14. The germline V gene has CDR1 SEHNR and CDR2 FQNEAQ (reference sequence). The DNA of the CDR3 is TGTGCCAGCGGACGCCGACTAGCCCCAGAGGAGCAGTACTTC. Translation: CASGRRLAPEEQYF.

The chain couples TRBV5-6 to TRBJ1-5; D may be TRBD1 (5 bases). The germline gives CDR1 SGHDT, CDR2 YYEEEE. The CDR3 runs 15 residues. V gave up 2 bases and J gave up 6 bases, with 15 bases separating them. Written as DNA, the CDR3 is TGTGCCAGCAGCTTCGGGGCGACGAGCCGTCAGCCCCAGCATTTT. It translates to CASSFGATSRQPQHF. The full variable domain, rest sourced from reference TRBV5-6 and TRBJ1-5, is DAGVTQSPTHLIKTRGQQVTLRCSPKSGHDTVSWYQQALGQGPQFIFQYYEEEERQRGNFPDRFSGHQFPNYSSELNVNALLLGDSALYLCASSFGATSRQPQHFGDGTRLSIL.

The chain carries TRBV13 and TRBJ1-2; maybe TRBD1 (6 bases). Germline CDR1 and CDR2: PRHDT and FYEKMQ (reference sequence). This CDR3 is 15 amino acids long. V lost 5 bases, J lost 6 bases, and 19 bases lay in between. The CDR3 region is CASSPRGRGVDGYTF. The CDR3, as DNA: TGTGCCAGCAGCCCGCGGGGCAGGGGTGTGGATGGCTACACCTTC.

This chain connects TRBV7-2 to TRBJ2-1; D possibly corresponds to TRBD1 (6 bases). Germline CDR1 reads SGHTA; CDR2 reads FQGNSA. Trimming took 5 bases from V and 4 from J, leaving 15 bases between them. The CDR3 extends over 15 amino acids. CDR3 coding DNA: TGTGCCAGCAGCCAGGACAGCCAAACTTACAATGAGCAGTTCTTC. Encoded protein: CASSQDSQTYNEQFF.

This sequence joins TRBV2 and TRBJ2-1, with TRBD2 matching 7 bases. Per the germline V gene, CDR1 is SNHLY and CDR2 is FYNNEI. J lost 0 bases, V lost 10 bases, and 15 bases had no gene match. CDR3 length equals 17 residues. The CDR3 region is CATSGGADPSSYNEQFF. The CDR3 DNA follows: TGTGCCACTTCGGGGGGAGCAGATCCGAGCTCCTACAATGAGCAGTTCTTC.

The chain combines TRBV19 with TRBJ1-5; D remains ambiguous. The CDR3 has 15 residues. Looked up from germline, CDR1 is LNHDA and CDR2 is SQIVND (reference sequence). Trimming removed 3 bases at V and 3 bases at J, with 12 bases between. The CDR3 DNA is TGTGCCAGTAGTATGTGGGCAGAAAACAATCAGCCCCAGCATTTT. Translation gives CASSMWAENNQPQHF.

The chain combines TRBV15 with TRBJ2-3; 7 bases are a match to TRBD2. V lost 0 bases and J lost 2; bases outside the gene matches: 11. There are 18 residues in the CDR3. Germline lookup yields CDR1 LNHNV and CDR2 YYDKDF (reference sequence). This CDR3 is CATSRDLNRGRITDTQYF. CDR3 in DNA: TGTGCCACCAGCAGAGATCTTAATCGCGGGAGAATCACAGATACGCAGTATTTT. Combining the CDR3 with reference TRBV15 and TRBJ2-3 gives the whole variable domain DAMVIQNPRYQVTQFGKPVTLSCSQTLNHNVMYWYQQKSSQAPKLLFHYYDKDFNNEADTPDNFQSRRPNTSFCFLDIRSPGLGDTAMYLCATSRDLNRGRITDTQYFGPGTRLTVL.

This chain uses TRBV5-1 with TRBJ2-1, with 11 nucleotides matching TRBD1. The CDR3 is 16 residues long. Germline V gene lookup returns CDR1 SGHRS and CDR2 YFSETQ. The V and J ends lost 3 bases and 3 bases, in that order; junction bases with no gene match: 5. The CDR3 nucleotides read TGCGCCAGCAGCTGGACAGGGGGCGCGGGCTACAATGAGCAGTTCTTC. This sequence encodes CASSWTGGAGYNEQFF.

The CDR3 region has the DNA TGTGCCAGTAGCCCAGGGCAAGAAGCTTTCTTT. This encodes CASSPGQEAFF. The chain carries TRBV19 and TRBJ1-1; tentatively, D is TRBD1 (5 bases). The CDR3 totals 11 residues. V gave up 6 bases and J gave up 8 bases, with 10 bases separating them. Germline CDR1 and CDR2: LNHDA and SQIVND (reference sequence).

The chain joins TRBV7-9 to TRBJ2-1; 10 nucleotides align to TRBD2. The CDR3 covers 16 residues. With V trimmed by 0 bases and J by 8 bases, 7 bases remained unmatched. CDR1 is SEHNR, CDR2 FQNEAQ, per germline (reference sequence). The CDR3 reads CASSLAPPSGSHEQFF. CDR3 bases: TGTGCCAGCAGCTTAGCGCCGCCTAGCGGGAGCCATGAGCAGTTCTTC.

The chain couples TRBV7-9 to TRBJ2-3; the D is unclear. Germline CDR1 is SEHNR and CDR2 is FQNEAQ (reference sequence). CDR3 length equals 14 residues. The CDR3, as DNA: TGTGCAGGTGACCCTCCTATAAGCACAGATACGCAGTATTTT. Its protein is CAGDPPISTDTQYF. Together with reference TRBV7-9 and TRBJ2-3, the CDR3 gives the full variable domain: DTGVSQNPRHKITKRGQNVTFRCDPISEHNRLYWYRQTLGQGPEFLTYFQNEAQLEKSRLLSDRFSAERPKGSFSTLEIQRTEQGDSAMYLCAGDPPISTDTQYFGPGTRLTVL.

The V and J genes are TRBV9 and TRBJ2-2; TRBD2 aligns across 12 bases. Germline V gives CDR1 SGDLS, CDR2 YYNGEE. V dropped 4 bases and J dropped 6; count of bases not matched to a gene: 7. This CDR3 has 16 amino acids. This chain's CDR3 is CASSPKTSGSSGELFF. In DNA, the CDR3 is TGTGCCAGCAGCCCCAAGACTAGCGGGAGTTCCGGGGAGCTGTTTTTT.

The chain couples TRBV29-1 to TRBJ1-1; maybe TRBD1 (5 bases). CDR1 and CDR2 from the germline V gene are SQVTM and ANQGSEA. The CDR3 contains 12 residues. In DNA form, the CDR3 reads TGCAGTGTAAATTCAGGGATGGCTGAAGCTTTCTTT. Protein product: CSVNSGMAEAFF.

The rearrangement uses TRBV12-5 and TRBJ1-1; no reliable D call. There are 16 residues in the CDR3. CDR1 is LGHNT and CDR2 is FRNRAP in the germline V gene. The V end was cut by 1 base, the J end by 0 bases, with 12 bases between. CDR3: CASGLEPTVMNTEAFF. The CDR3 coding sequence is TGTGCTAGTGGTTTGGAACCGACGGTTATGAACACTGAAGCTTTCTTT. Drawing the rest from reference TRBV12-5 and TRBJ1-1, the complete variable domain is DARVTQTPRHKVTEMGQEVTMRCQPILGHNTVFWYRQTMMQGLELLAYFRNRAPLDDSGMPKDRFSAEMPDATLATLKIQPSEPRDSAVYFCASGLEPTVMNTEAFFGQGTRLTVV.

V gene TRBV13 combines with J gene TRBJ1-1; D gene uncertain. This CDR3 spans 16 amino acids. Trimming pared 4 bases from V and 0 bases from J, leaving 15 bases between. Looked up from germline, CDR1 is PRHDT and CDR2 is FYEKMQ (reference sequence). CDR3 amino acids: CASSSDEGPMNTEAFF. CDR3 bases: TGTGCCAGCAGCTCCGATGAGGGCCCCATGAACACTGAAGCTTTCTTT. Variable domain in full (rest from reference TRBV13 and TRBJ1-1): AAGVIQSPRHLIKEKRETATLKCYPIPRHDTVYWYQQGPGQDPQFLISFYEKMQSDKGSIPDRFSAQQFSDYHSELNMSSLELGDSALYFCASSSDEGPMNTEAFFGQGTRLTVV.

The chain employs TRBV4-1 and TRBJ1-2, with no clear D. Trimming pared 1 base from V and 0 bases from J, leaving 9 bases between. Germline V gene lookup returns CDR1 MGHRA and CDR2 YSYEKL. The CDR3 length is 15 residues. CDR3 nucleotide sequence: TGCGCCAGCAGCCAAGTTGCGGGGACTAACTATGGCTACACCTTC. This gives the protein CASSQVAGTNYGYTF.

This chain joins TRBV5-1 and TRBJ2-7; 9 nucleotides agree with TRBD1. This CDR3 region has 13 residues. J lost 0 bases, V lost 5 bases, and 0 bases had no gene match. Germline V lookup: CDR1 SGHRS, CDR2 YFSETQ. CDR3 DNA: TGCGCCAGCAGGACAGGGGGCTCCTACGAGCAGTACTTC. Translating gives CASRTGGSYEQYF.